Included here is one T cell receptor (beta chain) sequence, with context. What it binds is unknown. Authors of the study amplified TCR beta CDR3 regions from RNA transcripts. RT-PCR in the first round (using the HTBI primer set) targeted the TCR CDR3. TCRdb redid the calling of the multiplex PCR reads with MiXCR, one entry per CDR3 protein. The sample lists 500,000 or so distinct CDR3 sequences, roughly 15% seen once, with 17% in the top ten. CDR3 length: 11 amino acids. Germline assignment: CDR1 GTSNPN and CDR2 SVGIG (reference sequence). Trimming left V 4 bases short and J 4 bases short, with 7 bases between. The sample comes from a study of T cells in Graves' hyperthyroidism and ophthalmopathy. Study at large: Prior to any treatment, at the point of initial diagnosis, peripheral blood was collected. Study-level findings and limits: Blood also held most thyroid clonotypes expanded beyond 0.001.

The genes are TRBV30 and TRBJ1-2; D is uncertain. The TCR sequence derives from a woman under 30 with Graves' ophthalmopathy. Material for sequencing was blood. CDR3 in DNA: TGTGCCTGGAAATCAGCCTATGGCTACACCTTC. Encoded protein: CAWKSAYGYTF. Combining the CDR3 with reference TRBV30 and TRBJ1-2 gives the whole variable domain SQTIHQWPATLVQPVGSPLSLECTVEGTSNPNLYWYRQAAGRGLQLLFYSVGIGQISSEVPQNLSASRPQDRQFILSSKKLLLSDSGFYLCAWKSAYGYTFGSGTRLTVV.